The 23 T cell receptor beta chains below come from one sample, sequenced in a study of CD8 T cells in Susac syndrome. RNA totalling roughly 0.45 to 1 ug underwent reverse transcription with random hexamers. One entry per CDR3 protein, called by TCRdb with MiXCR from the immunoSEQ multiplex PCR reads. The sample gives more than 130,000 distinct CDR3 sequences, approximately 95% of which show up once; approximately 0.25% is in the top ten. Sequencing was performed on CD8+ T cells from PBMCs. The receptors stem from a human donor in good health.

The chain is built from TRBV30 and TRBJ2-7, with 9 bases fitting TRBD1. CDR1 GTSNPN and CDR2 SVGIG come from the germline V gene (reference sequence). This CDR3 contains 17 residues. The J segment lost 5 bases and the V segment lost 1 base, leaving 15 bases of the junction unmatched. This CDR3 is CAWSGLPGGQGIHEQYF. The CDR3 DNA reads as TGTGCCTGGAGTGGACTCCCCGGCGGACAGGGGATCCACGAGCAGTACTTC.

CDR3 nucleotides: TGTGCCACCAGTGACCGGACAGGGGGCTTGTCGGATACGCAGTATTTT. It yields the protein CATSDRTGGLSDTQYF. The chain uses TRBV24-1 and TRBJ2-3, with 11 positions matching TRBD1. The CDR3 has 16 residues. V was clipped by 4 bases and J by 6 bases; unmatched bases: 8. Germline loops: CDR1 KGHDR, CDR2 SFDVKD.

This clonotype was counted a single time. The rearrangement links TRBV20-1 to TRBJ2-7; 7 positions agree with TRBD2. The germline gives CDR1 DFQATT, CDR2 SNEGSKA (reference sequence). This CDR3 comprises 16 residues. Trimming took 1 base from V and 7 from J; bases not matched to a gene: 16. The CDR3 DNA sequence: TGCAGTGCTAGAGGTGTCTTTAGTGGGAGGGCCGGAGAGCAGTACTTC. This translates into CSARGVFSGRAGEQYF.

The chain combines TRBV6-6 with TRBJ2-1; TRBD1 might be the D (6 bases). CDR1 is MNHNY, CDR2 SVGAGI, per germline (reference sequence). This CDR3 spans 13 amino acids. The V gene lost 2 bases and the J gene lost 10 bases, with 12 bases spanning the gap. DNA for the CDR3: TGTGCCAGCAGTTACATACAGGGAAGAGAGCAGTTCTTC. Its protein product is CASSYIQGREQFF.

This chain links TRBV28 with TRBJ2-1; D not resolved. CDR1 MDHEN and CDR2 SYDVKM come from the germline V gene. CDR3 length equals 13 residues. V was trimmed by 3 bases and J by 5 bases, leaving 8 bases between them. CDR3 sequence (DNA): TGTGCCAGCAGTTTTTTCCCAAACAATGAGCAGTTCTTC. The encoded protein is CASSFFPNNEQFF.

The chain is built from TRBV7-9 and TRBJ1-1, with D perhaps TRBD1 (5 bases). The V end was cut by 1 base, the J end by 2 bases, with 11 bases between. Germline CDR1 is SEHNR and CDR2 is FQNEAQ (reference sequence). This CDR3 has 15 amino acids. In DNA, the CDR3 is TGTGCCAGCAGCTTAGGAGGGACCCCAAACACTGAAGCTTTCTTT. This gives the protein CASSLGGTPNTEAFF.

This chain joins TRBV20-1 and TRBJ2-7; 11 nucleotides match TRBD2. The junction had 5 bases not matched to a gene; V was cut back by 0 bases and J by 4 bases. Germline V gene lookup returns CDR1 DFQATT and CDR2 SNEGSKA (reference sequence). The length of the CDR3 is 15 residues. The CDR3 region is CSARDRIAGGYEQYF. CDR3 DNA: TGCAGTGCTAGAGATCGAATAGCGGGAGGGTACGAGCAGTACTTC.

The genes are TRBV4-3 and TRBJ1-1; TRBD1 is a possible D gene (5 bases). The length of the CDR3 is 16 residues. Trimming left V 0 bases short and J 2 bases short, with 13 bases between. The germline gives CDR1 LGHNA, CDR2 YSLEER. The CDR3 sequence is CASSQDQVTVNTEAFF. CDR3 in DNA: TGCGCCAGCAGCCAAGATCAGGTGACAGTAAACACTGAAGCTTTCTTT.

The J gene is TRBJ2-1, the V gene TRBV20-1; 11 nucleotides match TRBD2. Germline values: CDR1 DFQATT, CDR2 SNEGSKA (reference sequence). This CDR3 is 15 amino acids long. V shed 1 base, J shed 10 bases, and the junction held 9 bases outside the gene matches. The CDR3 region has the DNA TGCAGTGCTAGAGGCCCGGGACTAGCGGCGTGGGAGCAGTTCTTC. As protein: CSARGPGLAAWEQFF.

This clonotype was counted once. The V gene is TRBV19, the J gene TRBJ2-1, with D unresolved. This CDR3 contains 14 residues. Trimming cost V 4 bases and J 2 bases, with 9 bases left between them. Germline V gene data show CDR1 as LNHDA and CDR2 as SQIVND (reference sequence). CDR3 loop: CASSTLGTYNEQFF. In DNA, the CDR3 is TGTGCCAGTAGTACCCTAGGTACCTACAATGAGCAGTTCTTC.

V usage is TRBV20-1 and J usage is TRBJ2-3; D is ambiguous. This CDR3 spans 13 amino acids. V lost 4 bases to trimming and J lost 2 bases, with 10 bases between them. Germline assignment: CDR1 DFQATT and CDR2 SNEGSKA (reference sequence). CDR3 amino acids: CSANVEDTDTQYF. The CDR3 DNA is TGCAGTGCTAACGTCGAGGACACAGATACGCAGTATTTT.

The chain carries TRBV30 and TRBJ1-1; D is ambiguous. CDR1 GTSNPN and CDR2 SVGIG come from the germline V gene (reference sequence). V shed 6 bases and J shed 3 bases, with 17 bases lying between them. The CDR3 has 14 amino acids. CDR3 nucleotides: TGTGCCTGCGCATACTTTTCGGATTACACTGAAGCTTTCTTT. This gives the protein CACAYFSDYTEAFF.

This clonotype was found once. V is TRBV25-1 and J is TRBJ2-5; D is undetermined. Trimming cost V 1 base and J 4 bases, with 10 bases left between them. The CDR3 covers 14 residues. Germline CDR1 reads MGHDK; CDR2 reads SYGVNS. The CDR3 nucleotides are TGTGCCAGCAGTGAATTGGGTAGCAGAGAGACCCAGTACTTC. Residues: CASSELGSRETQYF. The full variable domain, completed using reference TRBV25-1 and TRBJ2-5, is EADIYQTPRYLVIGTGKKITLECSQTMGHDKMYWYQQDPGMELHLIHYSYGVNSTEKGDLSSESTVSRIRTEHFPLTLESARPSHTSQYLCASSELGSRETQYFGPGTRLLVL.

The rearrangement joins TRBV27 to TRBJ2-1, with D possibly matching TRBD1 (6 bases). The germline gives CDR1 MNHEY, CDR2 SMNVEV (reference sequence). This CDR3 is built from 12 residues. V lost 10 bases and J lost 6, with 13 bases in between. CDR3 protein: CATIGQSNEQFF. The CDR3 nucleotides are TGTGCCACCATAGGACAGAGCAATGAGCAGTTCTTC.

The gene calls are TRBV30 and TRBJ2-1; tentatively, D is TRBD2 (6 bases). The CDR3 runs 15 residues. With 0 bases removed from V and 11 bases from J, the gap between germline ends came to 20 bases. In germline, CDR1 is GTSNPN, CDR2 SVGIG (reference sequence). DNA for the CDR3: TGTGCCTGGAGTGTACATCCGGGAGAAGGGGCGAAGCAGTTCTTC. Its protein product is CAWSVHPGEGAKQFF. Combining the CDR3 with reference TRBV30 and TRBJ2-1 gives the whole variable domain SQTIHQWPATLVQPVGSPLSLECTVEGTSNPNLYWYRQAAGRGLQLLFYSVGIGQISSEVPQNLSASRPQDRQFILSSKKLLLSDSGFYLCAWSVHPGEGAKQFFGPGTRLTVL.

The count of this clonotype is one. The chain employs TRBV4-3 and TRBJ2-5; a weak D match, TRBD2 (6 bases). The CDR3 sequence is 13 residues long. The V gene lost 6 bases and the J gene lost 5 bases, with 13 bases spanning the gap. Germline V gene data show CDR1 as LGHNA and CDR2 as YSLEER. CDR3 residues: CASSWGVWETQYF. In nucleotides, the CDR3 is TGCGCCAGCAGTTGGGGGGTATGGGAGACCCAGTACTTC.

This chain uses TRBV7-9 with TRBJ2-3; D not certain. V was trimmed by 1 base and J by 4 bases, leaving 9 bases between them. CDR3 length equals 14 residues. Germline assignment: CDR1 SEHNR and CDR2 FQNEAQ (reference sequence). The CDR3 DNA reads as TGTGCCAGCAGCTTAGTTACTTTAGCAGATACGCAGTATTTT. It encodes CASSLVTLADTQYF.

This chain joins TRBV5-1 and TRBJ1-3; weak D call: TRBD1 (5 bases). The germline V and J ends were trimmed by 4 bases and 4 bases, with 18 bases remaining between them. The germline CDR1 and CDR2 sequences are SGHRS and YFSETQ. The CDR3 is made up of 16 amino acids. As DNA, the CDR3 is TGCGCCAGCAGCCCGGGGACGGGAAAGGCCGGAAACACCATATATTTT. Residues: CASSPGTGKAGNTIYF.

The chain couples TRBV6-5 to TRBJ2-5; a weak D match, TRBD2 (5 bases). CDR1 is MNHEY and CDR2 is SVGAGI in the germline V gene. CDR3 size: 15 residues. V was clipped by 0 bases and J by 5 bases, with 13 bases between them. For the CDR3, the DNA is TGTGCCAGCAGTTACTCGCTTGGACTCAAGGAGACCCAGTACTTC. It codes for CASSYSLGLKETQYF.

V and J are TRBV27 and TRBJ2-1; 11 bases are shared with TRBD2. The CDR3 is 15 residues long. Germline loops: CDR1 MNHEY, CDR2 SMNVEV (reference sequence). Trimming removed 7 bases from V and 7 bases from J; junction bases left unmatched: 9. CDR3 region: CASTELAGVRNEQFF. As DNA, the CDR3 is TGTGCCAGCACCGAACTAGCGGGAGTAAGGAATGAGCAGTTCTTC.

The CDR3 DNA reads as TGTGCCAGCAGATCCTGGACGGGAGGTGACACAGATACGCAGTATTTT. Protein product: CASRSWTGGDTDTQYF. The chain carries TRBV27 and TRBJ2-3, with 7 bases that match TRBD2. Germline V CDR1 and CDR2: MNHEY, SMNVEV (reference sequence). This CDR3 has 16 residues. The V segment lost 6 bases and the J segment 2 bases; nucleotides outside the gene matches: 11.

The chain is built from TRBV12-3 or TRBV12-4 and TRBJ2-1, with a possible D match to TRBD1 (5 bases). The CDR3 length is 13 residues. Trimming cost V 3 bases and J 5 bases, with 8 bases left between them. The DNA for the CDR3 is TGTGCCAGCAGTTTGCAGGACAACAATGAGCAGTTCTTC. The encoded protein is CASSLQDNNEQFF.

This clonotype was observed a single time. The rearrangement joins TRBV20-1 to TRBJ1-1; D remains unclear. Germline CDR1 is DFQATT and CDR2 is SNEGSKA (reference sequence). Between the trimmed V and J ends, which lost 1 base and 1 base, there was a span of 10 bases. The CDR3 length is 14 residues. The CDR3 sequence is CSARAGESNTEAFF. Written as DNA, the CDR3 is TGCAGTGCTAGAGCTGGAGAATCGAACACTGAAGCTTTCTTT.